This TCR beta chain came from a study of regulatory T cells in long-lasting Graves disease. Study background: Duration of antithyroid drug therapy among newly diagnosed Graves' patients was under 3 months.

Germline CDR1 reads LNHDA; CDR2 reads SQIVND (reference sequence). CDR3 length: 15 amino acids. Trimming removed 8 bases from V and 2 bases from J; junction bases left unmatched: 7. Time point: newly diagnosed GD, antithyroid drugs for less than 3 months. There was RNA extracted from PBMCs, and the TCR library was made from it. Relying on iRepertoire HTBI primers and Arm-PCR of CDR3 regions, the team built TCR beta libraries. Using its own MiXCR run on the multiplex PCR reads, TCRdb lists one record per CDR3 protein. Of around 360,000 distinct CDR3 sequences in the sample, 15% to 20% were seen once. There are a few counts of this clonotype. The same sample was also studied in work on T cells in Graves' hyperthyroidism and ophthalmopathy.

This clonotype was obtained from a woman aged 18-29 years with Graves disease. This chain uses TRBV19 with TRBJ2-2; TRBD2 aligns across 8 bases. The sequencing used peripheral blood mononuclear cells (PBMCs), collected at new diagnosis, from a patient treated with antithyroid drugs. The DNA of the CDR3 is TGTGCCAGTGGGAGACTAGCGCGAAACACCGGGGAGCTGTTTTTT. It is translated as CASGRLARNTGELFF.